Listed here is a single TCR beta chain. The V gene's germline CDR1 is LGHNA and CDR2 YSLEER. This CDR3 has 18 amino acids. Trimming pared 0 bases from V and 4 bases from J, leaving 19 bases between. This sample was taken from a study of shared T cell receptors in the human thymus. Generated by immunoSEQ multiplex PCR, the TCRdb table keeps only in-frame clones and is missing some. The sample lists hundreds of thousands of clones; more than 75% were seen once. These data were likewise used in another study, on human thymus T cells.

Material for sequencing was thymocytes. V and J are TRBV4-3 and TRBJ2-1; a weak D match, TRBD2 (5 bases). This TCR was recovered from a boy under three years old with a congenital heart defect. The CDR3 spells CASSQDSRAPKRYNEQFF. The CDR3 bases are TGCGCCAGCAGCCAAGATTCGCGGGCGCCGAAAAGGTACAATGAGCAGTTCTTC.